This TCR beta chain was observed in a study of beta chain features in type 1 diabetes (dated by TCRdb to 2017 to 2018). In terms of the full investigation: Mean age, gender distribution, total cell number and subset yield did not differ between patients and healthy donors. A total of 85 million to 140 million sorted cells were examined across all samples, and the number of cells per subset was strongly correlated with RNA yield. In the study, TCRB repertoires of sorted circulating CD4+ T cell subsets from recently diagnosed type 1 diabetes patients were compared with those of matched healthy donors. Naive and central memory subsets were obtained from all 30 or so donors, but regulatory and stem cell-like memory subsets were isolated from only 8 patients and roughly 8 healthy donors. What the study reported, not specific to this receptor: Naive, central memory and regulatory TCRB repertoires appeared more similar among patients than among healthy donors. HLA sub-analyses involved small numbers of individuals, so any influence of HLA type on TCRB rearrangement remained unresolved. Patients with type 1 diabetes made fewer insertions and deleted more nucleotides at VDJ recombination sites, implying thymic rearrangement abnormalities. PCR might favor shorter templates, but patient and control samples were amplified and corrected together, so any skew would affect both groups equally. Because cDNA was sequenced instead of genomic DNA, highly expressing activated cells could be over-represented, though the groups showed no difference in activation or CD3 levels. Type 1 diabetes patients showed a moderate but significant shortening of TCRB CDR3 length in all four CD4+ subsets.

Note on this clone: No antigen is known for it. The input lacks base qualities; no much larger clone sits a single base away.

Trimming removed 2 bases from V and 6 bases from J, leaving 19 bases between the germline ends. The germline V gene gives CDR1 as SGHVS and CDR2 as FNYEAQ. From its cysteine to its phenylalanine, the CDR3 spans 16 amino acids. Only the CDR3 DNA stays, 48 bases, in frame from base 1. The High Capacity cDNA Reverse Transcription Kit was used to reverse transcribe all of the isolated RNA, meaning that expressed TCRB transcripts were what got sequenced. Deep immunoSEQ sequencing was applied to naive, central memory and regulatory T cell samples, giving an average of around 4 million total reads per sample. Sorted cells were lysed in RLT buffer, and RNA was extracted using DNase-treated RNeasy Micro or Mini kits according to cell number. Each cell subset was processed on its own to prevent cross-contamination, while patient and healthy donor samples were processed together. The immunoSEQ multiplex PCR was used to amplify TCRB sequences from cDNA, yielding 87-bp fragments that span the CDR3 region. Sequencing of the amplicons was done on the Illumina HiSeq platform. On the study's bioinformatics: Synthetic template baselines were used to correct PCR bias computationally, reads within Hamming distance 2 were collapsed together, and singletons that could not be merged were discarded. By aligning reads against IMGT, V, D and J genes, CDR3 length, and insertions or deletions at six rearrangement sites were assigned. Within each subset, clonotype counts were normalized to the number of sorted cells before true diversity and Gini coefficients were calculated with the tcR R package. Repertoire sharing was quantified using the overlap coefficient calculated on TCRB nucleotide sequences. Here the immuneACCESS table is served through TCRdb, limited to in-frame sequences with V and J called. Missing clones are a known gap in these copies; in checked studies unresolved V genes cover under half, and the rest lacks a known reason. That table is the source of V, J and clone size, and D and trimming were worked out from the DNA. Recorded for this sample are 150,000 to 190,000 clones; roughly 11% of them occurred a single time. The ten most abundant clones make up roughly 2% of the sample.

Each donor gave one peripheral blood draw, averaging roughly 100 mL, which was collected into heparinised tubes. A BD FACSAria II and a panel including CD45RO, CCR7, CD25, CD127, CD95 and CD27 were used to sort naive, central memory, regulatory and stem cell-like memory CD4+ T cells. A purity above 98% was achieved for all sorted populations. PBMCs were isolated right away by Lymphoprep density gradient centrifugation and were stained directly, without culture. So that batch effects would be minimized, each experiment stained and sorted samples in pairs, pairing one healthy donor with one patient. The source of this sequence is a man between 18 and 35 years old in good health. The rearrangement joined TRBV7-6 to TRBJ2-5; TRBD2 is perhaps the D gene, given 5 matching bases. Input material: central memory CD4+ T cells from blood. The DNA reads as follows: TGTGCCAGCAGCTTAAGGCCGGTCCGGGGTGAAAAGACCCAGTACTTC. Its translation is CASSLRPVRGEKTQYF.